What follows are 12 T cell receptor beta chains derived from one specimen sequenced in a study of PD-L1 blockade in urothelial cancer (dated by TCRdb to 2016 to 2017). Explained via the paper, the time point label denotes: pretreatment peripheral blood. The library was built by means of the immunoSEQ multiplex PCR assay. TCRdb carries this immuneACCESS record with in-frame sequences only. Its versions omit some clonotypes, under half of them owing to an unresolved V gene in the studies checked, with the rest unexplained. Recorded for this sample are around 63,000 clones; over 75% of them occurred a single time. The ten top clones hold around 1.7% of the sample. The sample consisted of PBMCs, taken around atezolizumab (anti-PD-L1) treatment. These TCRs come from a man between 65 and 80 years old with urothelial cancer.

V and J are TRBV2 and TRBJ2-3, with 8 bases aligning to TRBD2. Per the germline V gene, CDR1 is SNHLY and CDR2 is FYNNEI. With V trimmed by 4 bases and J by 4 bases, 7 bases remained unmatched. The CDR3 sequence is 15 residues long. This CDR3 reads CASSALGTRSDTQYF. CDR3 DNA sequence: TGTGCCAGCAGTGCCCTAGGGACTAGGTCAGATACGCAGTATTTT.

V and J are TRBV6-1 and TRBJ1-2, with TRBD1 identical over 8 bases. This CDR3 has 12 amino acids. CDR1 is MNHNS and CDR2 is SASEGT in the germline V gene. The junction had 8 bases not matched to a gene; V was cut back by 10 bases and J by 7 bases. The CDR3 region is CATGTGSFGYTF. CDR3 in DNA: TGTGCCACCGGGACAGGATCCTTTGGCTACACCTTC.

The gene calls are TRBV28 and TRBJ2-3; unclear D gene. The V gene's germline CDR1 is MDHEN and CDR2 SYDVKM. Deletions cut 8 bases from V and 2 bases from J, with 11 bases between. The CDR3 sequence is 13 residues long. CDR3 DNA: TGTGCCAGCTTTGCGGTTGCCACAGATACGCAGTATTTT. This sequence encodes CASFAVATDTQYF.

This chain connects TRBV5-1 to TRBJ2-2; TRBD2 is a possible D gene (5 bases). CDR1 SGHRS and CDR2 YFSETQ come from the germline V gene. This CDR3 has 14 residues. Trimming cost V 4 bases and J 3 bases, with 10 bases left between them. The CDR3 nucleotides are TGCGCCAGCAGCGCAGGACTCGACACCGGGGAGCTGTTTTTT. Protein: CASSAGLDTGELFF.

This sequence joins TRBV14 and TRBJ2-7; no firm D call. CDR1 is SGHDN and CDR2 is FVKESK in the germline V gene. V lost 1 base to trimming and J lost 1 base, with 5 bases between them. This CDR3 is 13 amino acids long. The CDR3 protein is CASSQASSYEQYF. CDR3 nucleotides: TGTGCCAGCAGCCAAGCCAGTTCCTACGAGCAGTACTTC.

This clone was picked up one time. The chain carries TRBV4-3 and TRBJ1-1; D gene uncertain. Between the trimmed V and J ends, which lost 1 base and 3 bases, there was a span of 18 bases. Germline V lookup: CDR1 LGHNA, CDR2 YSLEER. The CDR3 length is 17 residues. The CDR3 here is CASSQVLGGGQYTEAFF. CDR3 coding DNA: TGCGCCAGCAGCCAAGTATTGGGCGGCGGGCAGTACACTGAAGCTTTCTTT.

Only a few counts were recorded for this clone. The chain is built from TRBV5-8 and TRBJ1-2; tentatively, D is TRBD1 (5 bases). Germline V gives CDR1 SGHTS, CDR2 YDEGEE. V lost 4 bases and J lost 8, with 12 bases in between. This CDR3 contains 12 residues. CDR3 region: CASSRGTTGYTF. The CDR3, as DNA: TGTGCCAGCAGCCGCGGGACGACGGGCTACACCTTC.

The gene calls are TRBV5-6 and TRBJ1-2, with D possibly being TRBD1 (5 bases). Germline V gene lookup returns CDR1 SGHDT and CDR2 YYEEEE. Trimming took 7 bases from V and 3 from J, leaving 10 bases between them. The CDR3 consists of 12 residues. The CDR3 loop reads CASGTSDYGYTF. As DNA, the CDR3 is TGTGCCAGCGGGACTTCGGACTATGGCTACACCTTC.

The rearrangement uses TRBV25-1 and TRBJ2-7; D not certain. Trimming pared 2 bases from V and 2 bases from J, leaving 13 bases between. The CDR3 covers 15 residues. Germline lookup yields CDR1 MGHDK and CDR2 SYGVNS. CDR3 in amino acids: CASSEMGEVAYEQYF. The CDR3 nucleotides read TGTGCCAGCAGTGAAATGGGTGAGGTGGCCTACGAGCAGTACTTC.

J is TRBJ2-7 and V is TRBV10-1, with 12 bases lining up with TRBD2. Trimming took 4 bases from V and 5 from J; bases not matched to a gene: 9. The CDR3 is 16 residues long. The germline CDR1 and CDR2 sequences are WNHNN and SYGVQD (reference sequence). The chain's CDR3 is CASSATSGSKYDEQYF. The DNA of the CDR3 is TGCGCCAGCAGTGCGACTAGCGGGAGCAAGTACGACGAGCAGTACTTC.

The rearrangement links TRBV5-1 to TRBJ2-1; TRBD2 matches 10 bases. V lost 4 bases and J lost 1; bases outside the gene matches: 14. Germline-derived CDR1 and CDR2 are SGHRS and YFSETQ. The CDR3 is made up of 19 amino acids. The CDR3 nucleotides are TGCGCCAGCAGCCGCTTGGGGAAGTTAGCGGGAGGATCCTACAATGAGCAGTTCTTC. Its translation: CASSRLGKLAGGSYNEQFF.

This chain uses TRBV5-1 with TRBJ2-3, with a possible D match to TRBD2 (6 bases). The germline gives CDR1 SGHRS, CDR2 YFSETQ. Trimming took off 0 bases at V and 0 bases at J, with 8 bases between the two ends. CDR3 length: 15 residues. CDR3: CASSLVAASTDTQYF. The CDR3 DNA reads TGCGCCAGCAGCTTGGTAGCGGCTAGCACAGATACGCAGTATTTT.